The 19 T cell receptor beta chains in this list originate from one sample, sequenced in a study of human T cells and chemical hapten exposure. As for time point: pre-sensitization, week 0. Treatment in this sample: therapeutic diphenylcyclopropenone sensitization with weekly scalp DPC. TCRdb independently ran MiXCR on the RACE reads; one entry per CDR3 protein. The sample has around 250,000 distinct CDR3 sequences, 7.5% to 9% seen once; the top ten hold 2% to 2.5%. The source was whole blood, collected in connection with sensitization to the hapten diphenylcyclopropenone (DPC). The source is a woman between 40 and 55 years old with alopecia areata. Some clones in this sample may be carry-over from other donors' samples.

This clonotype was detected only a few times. Written as DNA, the CDR3 is TGCAGTGCTAGAAAAGCCCTAGCGGTTAGGAGCTCCTACAATGAGCAGTTCTTC. Its translation is CSARKALAVRSSYNEQFF. The chain joins TRBV20-1 to TRBJ2-1, with 7 positions matching TRBD2. Germline V gene sequence: CDR1 DFQATT, CDR2 SNEGSKA (reference sequence). V shed 2 bases, J shed 0 bases, and the junction held 13 bases outside the gene matches. The CDR3 length is 18 residues.

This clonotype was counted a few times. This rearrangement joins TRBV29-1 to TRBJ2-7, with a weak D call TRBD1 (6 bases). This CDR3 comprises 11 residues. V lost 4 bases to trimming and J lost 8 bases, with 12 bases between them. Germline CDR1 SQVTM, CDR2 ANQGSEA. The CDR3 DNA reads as TGCAGCGTTGGGGCAGGGGTCAAGCAGTACTTC. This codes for CSVGAGVKQYF.

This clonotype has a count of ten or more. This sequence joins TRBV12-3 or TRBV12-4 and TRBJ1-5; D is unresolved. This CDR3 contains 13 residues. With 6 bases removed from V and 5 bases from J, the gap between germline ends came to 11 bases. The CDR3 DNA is TGTGCCAGCAGCCATAACAACTATCAGCCCCAGCATTTT. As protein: CASSHNNYQPQHF.

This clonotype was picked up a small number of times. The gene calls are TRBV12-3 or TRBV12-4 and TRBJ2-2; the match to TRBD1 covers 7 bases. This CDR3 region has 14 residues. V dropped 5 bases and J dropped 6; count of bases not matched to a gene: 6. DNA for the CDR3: TGTGCCAGCAGTCCCCCGGGACAGCCCGGGGAGCTGTTTTTT. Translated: CASSPPGQPGELFF.

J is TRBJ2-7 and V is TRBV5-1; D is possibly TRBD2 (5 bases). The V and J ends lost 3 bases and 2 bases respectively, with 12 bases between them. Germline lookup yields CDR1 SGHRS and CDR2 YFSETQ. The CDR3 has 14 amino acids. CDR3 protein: CASSSKNGAYEQYF. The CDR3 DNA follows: TGCGCCAGCAGCTCCAAGAACGGGGCCTACGAGCAGTACTTC.

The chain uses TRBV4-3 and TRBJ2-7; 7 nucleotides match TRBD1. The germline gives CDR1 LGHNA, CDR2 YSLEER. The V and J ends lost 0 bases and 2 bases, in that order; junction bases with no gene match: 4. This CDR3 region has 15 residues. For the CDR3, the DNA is TGCGCCAGCAGCCAAGATTGGCAGGGGGCCTACGAGCAGTACTTC. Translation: CASSQDWQGAYEQYF.

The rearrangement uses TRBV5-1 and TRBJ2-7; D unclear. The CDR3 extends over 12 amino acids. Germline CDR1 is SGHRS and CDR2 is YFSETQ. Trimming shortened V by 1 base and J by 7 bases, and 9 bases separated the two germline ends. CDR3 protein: CASSLNGWEQYF. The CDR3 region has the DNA TGCGCCAGCAGCTTGAACGGATGGGAGCAGTACTTC.

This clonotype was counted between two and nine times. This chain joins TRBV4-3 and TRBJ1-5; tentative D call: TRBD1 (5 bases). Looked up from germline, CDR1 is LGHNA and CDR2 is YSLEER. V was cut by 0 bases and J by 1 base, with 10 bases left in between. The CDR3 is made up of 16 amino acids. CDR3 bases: TGCGCCAGCAGCCAAGAGGGGGGATGGAGCAATCAGCCCCAGCATTTT. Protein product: CASSQEGGWSNQPQHF.

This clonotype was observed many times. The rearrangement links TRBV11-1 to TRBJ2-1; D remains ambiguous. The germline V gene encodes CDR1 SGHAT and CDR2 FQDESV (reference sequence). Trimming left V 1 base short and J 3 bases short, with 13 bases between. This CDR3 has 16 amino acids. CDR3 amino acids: CASSLEVRNVYNEQFF. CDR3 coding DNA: TGTGCCAGCAGCTTAGAGGTGCGGAATGTCTACAATGAGCAGTTCTTC.

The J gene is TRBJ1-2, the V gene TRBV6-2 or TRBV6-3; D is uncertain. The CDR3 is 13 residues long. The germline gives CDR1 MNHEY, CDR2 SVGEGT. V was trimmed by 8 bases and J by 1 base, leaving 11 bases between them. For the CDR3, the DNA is TGTGCCAGCCGCGAAGTCCTTAACTATGGCTACACCTTC. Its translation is CASREVLNYGYTF.

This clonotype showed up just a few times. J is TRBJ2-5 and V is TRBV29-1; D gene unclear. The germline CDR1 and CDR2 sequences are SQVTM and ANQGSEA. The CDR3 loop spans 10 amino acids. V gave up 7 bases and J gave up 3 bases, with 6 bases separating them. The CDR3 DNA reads TGCAGCGCATTCAAAGAGACCCAGTACTTC. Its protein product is CSAFKETQYF. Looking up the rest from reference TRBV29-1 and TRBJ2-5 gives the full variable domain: SAVISQKPSRDICQRGTSLTIQCQVDSQVTMMFWYRQQPGQSLTLIATANQGSEATYESGFVIDKFPISRPNLTFSTLTVSNMSPEDSSIYLCSAFKETQYFGPGTRLLVL.

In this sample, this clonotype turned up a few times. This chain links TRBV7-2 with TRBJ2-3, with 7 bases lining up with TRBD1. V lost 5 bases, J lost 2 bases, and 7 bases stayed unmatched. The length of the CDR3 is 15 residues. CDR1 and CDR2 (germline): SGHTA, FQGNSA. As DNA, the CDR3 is TGTGCCAGCAGCCTAGGGGGCTTACTCACAGATACGCAGTATTTT. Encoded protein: CASSLGGLLTDTQYF. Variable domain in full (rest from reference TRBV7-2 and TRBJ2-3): GAGVSQSPSNKVTEKGKDVELRCDPISGHTALYWYRQSLGQGLEFLIYFQGNSAPDKSGLPSDRFSAERTGGSVSTLTIQRTQQEDSAVYLCASSLGGLLTDTQYFGPGTRLTVL.

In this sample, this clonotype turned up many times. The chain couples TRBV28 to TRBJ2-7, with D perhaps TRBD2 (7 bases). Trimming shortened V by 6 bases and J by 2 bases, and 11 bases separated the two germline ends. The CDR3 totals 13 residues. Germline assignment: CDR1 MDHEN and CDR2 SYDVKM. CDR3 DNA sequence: TGTGCCAGCAGGGGGGCGGGAGCCTACGAGCAGTACTTC. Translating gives CASRGAGAYEQYF.

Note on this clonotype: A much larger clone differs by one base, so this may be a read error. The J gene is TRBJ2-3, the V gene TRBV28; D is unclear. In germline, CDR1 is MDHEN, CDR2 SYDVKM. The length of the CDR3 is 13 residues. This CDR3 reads CASSLGTAMPQCF. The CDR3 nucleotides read TGTGCCAGCAGTTTAGGCACGGCGATGCCGCAGTGTTTT. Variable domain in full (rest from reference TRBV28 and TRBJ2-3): DVKVTQSSRYLVKRTGEKVFLECVQDMDHENMFWYRQDPGLGLRLIYFSYDVKMKEKGDIPEGYSVSREKKERFSLILESASTNQTSMYLCASSLGTAMPQCFGPGTRLTVL.

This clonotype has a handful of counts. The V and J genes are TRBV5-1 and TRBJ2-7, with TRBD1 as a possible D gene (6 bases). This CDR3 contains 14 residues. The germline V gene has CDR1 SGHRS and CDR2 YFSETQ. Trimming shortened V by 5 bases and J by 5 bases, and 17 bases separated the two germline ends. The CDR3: CASSPLTTGNEQYF. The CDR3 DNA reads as TGCGCCAGCAGTCCCTTAACCACAGGGAACGAGCAGTACTTC.

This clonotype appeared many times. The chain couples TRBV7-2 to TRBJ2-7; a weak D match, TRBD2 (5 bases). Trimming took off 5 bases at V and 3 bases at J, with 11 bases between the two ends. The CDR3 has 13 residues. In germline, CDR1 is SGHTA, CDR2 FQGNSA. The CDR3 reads CASSRDINYEQYF. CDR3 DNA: TGTGCCAGCAGCCGGGATATCAACTACGAGCAGTACTTC.

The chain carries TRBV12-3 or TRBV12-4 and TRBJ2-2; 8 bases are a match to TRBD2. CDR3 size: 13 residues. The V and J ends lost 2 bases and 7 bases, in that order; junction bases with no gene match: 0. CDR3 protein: CASSLTSGGELFF. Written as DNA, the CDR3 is TGTGCCAGCAGTTTAACTAGCGGCGGGGAGCTGTTTTTT.

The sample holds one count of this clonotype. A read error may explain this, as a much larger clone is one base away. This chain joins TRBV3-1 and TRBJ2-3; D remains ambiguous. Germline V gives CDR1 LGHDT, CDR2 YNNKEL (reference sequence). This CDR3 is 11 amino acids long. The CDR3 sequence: CAGSPGNTQYF. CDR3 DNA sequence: TGTGCCGGCAGCCCCGGCAATACGCAGTATTTT.

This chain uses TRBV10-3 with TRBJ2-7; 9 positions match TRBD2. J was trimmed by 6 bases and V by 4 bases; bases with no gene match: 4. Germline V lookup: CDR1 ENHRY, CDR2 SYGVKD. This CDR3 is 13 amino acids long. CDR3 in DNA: TGTGCCATCAGTGCTAGCGGGGACTCCGAGCAGTACTTC. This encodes CAISASGDSEQYF.